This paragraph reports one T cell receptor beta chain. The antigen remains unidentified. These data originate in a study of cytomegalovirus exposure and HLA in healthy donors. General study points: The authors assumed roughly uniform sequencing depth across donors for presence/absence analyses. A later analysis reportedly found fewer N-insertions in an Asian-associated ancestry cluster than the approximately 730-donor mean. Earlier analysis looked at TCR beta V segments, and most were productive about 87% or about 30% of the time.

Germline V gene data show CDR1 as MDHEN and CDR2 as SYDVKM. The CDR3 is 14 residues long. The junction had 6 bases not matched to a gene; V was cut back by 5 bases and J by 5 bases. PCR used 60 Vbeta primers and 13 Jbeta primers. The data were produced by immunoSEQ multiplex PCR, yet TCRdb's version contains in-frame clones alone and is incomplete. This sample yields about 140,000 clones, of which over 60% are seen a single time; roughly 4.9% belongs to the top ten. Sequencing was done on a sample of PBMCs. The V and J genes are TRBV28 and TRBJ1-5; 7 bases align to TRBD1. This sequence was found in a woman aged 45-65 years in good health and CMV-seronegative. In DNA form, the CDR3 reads TGTGCCAGCAGTCCCACAGGGGTATATCAGCCCCAGCATTTT. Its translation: CASSPTGVYQPQHF.